This T cell receptor (beta chain) was observed in a study of cytomegalovirus exposure and HLA in healthy donors. Study-wide findings and caveats: Immune exposure information comprised only CMV serostatus.

Worth noting for this clone: The antigen remains unidentified.

PCR used 60 Vbeta primers and 13 Jbeta primers. Using immunoSEQ multiplex PCR, the repertoire was profiled, and TCRdb retains in-frame clones only, with some absent. The sample includes 120,000 or so clones, roughly 76% of them seen just once. The CDR3 contains 18 residues. Germline-derived CDR1 and CDR2 are MGHDK and SYGVNS. Trimming removed 4 bases from V and 0 bases from J, with 16 bases in between. The rearrangement links TRBV25-1 to TRBJ2-6; maybe TRBD1 (6 bases). The sequence came from a man aged 50 to 60 in good health and CMV-seropositive. The material sequenced was PBMCs. The CDR3 DNA sequence: TGTGCCAGCAGTGTACCGGGACATCTGACCTCTGGGGCCAACGTCCTGACTTTC. It specifies CASSVPGHLTSGANVLTF.